This T cell receptor (beta chain) was sequenced during a study of blood T cell repertoires in COVID-19. Study at large: The cDNA or gDNA used as material had been derived from T cells, B-cell-depleted T cells, or PBMCs.

In the original processing: It was from reference gene primer amplification that nucleated cell counts were estimated. Generated by immunoSEQ multiplex PCR, the TCRdb table keeps only in-frame clones and is missing some. V and J calls and clone size follow that table, whereas D and trimming were derived from the DNA. The repertoire holds some 160,000 clones, with 88% as singletons. V trimming: 3 bases; J trimming: 5 bases; junction bases outside the gene matches: 5. The germline CDR1 and CDR2 sequences are LNHNV and YYDKDF (reference sequence). The CDR3 loop spans 15 amino acids. This clonotype was obtained from a man in his fifties or sixties who had recovered from COVID-19. This chain uses TRBV15 with TRBJ2-5; 11 bases align to TRBD1. The specimen sequenced was peripheral blood. The CDR3 here is CATSRGGTGGETQYF. The DNA for the CDR3 is TGTGCCACCAGCAGGGGAGGGACAGGGGGGGAGACCCAGTACTTC.